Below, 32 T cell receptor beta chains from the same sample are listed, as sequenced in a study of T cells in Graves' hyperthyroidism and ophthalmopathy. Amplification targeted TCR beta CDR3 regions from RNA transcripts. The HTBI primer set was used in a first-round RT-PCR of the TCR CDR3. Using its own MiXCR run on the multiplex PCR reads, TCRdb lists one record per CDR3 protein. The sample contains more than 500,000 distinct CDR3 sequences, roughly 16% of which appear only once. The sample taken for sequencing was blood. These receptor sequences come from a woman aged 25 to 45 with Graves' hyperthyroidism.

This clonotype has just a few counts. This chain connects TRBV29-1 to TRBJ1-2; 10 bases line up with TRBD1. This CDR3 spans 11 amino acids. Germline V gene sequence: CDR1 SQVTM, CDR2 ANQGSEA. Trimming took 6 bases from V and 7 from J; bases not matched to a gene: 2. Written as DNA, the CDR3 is TGCAGCGTCCGGGACAGGGGTGGCTACACCTTC. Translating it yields CSVRDRGGYTF.

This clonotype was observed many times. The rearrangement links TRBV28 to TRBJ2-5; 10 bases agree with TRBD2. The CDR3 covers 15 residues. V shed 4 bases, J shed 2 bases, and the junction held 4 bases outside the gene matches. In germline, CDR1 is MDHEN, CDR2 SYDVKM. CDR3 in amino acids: CASSSGTSEQETQYF. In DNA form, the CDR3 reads TGTGCCAGCAGTTCTGGGACTAGCGAACAAGAGACCCAGTACTTC.

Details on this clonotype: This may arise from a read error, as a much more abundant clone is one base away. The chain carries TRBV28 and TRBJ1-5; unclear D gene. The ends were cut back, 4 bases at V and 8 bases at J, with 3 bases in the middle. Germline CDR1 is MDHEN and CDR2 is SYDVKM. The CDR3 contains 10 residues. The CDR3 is CASSSEPQHF. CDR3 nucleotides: TGTGCCAGCAGTTCCGAGCCCCAGCATTTT.

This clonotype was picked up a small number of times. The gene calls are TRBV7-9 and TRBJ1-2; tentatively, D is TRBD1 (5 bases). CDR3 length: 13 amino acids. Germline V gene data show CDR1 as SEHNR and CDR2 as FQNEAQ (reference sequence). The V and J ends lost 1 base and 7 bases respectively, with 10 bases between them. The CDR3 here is CASSLEQASGYTF. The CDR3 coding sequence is TGTGCCAGCAGCTTAGAACAGGCATCTGGCTACACCTTC.

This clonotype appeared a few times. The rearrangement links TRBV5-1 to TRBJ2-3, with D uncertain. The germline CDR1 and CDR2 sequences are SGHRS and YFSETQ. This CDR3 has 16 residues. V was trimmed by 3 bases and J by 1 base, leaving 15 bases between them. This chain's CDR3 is CASSSDQTTGTDTQYF. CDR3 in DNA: TGCGCCAGCAGCTCAGACCAAACAACGGGCACAGATACGCAGTATTTT.

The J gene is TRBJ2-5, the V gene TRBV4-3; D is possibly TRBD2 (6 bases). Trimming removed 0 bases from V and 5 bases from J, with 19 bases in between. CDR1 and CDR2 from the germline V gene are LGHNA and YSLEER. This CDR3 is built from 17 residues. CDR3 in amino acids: CASSQDLRGEEGETQYF. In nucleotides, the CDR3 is TGCGCCAGCAGCCAAGATCTAAGGGGCGAGGAGGGGGAGACCCAGTACTTC.

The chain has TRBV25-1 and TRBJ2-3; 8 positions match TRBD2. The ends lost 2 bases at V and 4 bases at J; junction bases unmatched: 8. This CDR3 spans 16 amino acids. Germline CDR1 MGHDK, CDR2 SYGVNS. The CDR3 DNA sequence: TGTGCCAGCAGTGAACCGAGCGGGAGCGGGGCAGATACGCAGTATTTT. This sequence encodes CASSEPSGSGADTQYF.

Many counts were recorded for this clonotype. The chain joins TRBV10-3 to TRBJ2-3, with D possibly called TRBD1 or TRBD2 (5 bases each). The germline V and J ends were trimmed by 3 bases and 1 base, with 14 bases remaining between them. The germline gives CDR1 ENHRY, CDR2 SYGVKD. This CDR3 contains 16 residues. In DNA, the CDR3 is TGTGCCATCAGTGAAGGGACCCTCGGGGGCACAGATACGCAGTATTTT. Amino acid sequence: CAISEGTLGGTDTQYF.

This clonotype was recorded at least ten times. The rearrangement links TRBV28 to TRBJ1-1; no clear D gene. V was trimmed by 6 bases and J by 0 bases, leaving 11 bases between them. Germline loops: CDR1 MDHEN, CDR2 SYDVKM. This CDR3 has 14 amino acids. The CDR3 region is CASRGGLLNTEAFF. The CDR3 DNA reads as TGTGCCAGCAGAGGAGGGCTATTGAACACTGAAGCTTTCTTT.

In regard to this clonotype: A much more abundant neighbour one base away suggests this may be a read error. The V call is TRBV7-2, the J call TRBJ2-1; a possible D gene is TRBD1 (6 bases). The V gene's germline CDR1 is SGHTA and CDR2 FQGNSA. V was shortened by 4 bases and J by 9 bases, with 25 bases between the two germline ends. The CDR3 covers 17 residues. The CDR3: CASSSPDRPTSGVEQFF. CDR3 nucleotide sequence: TGTGCCAGCAGCTCGCCCGACAGGCCCACTTCCGGAGTTGAGCAGTTCTTC.

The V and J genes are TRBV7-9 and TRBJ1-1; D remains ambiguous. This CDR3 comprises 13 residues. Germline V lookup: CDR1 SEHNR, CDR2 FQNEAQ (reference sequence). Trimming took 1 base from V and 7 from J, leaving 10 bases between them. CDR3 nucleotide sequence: TGTGCCAGCAGCTTAGAAGTGTCGGTTGAAGCTTTCTTT. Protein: CASSLEVSVEAFF. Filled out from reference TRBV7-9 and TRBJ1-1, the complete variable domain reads DTGVSQNPRHKITKRGQNVTFRCDPISEHNRLYWYRQTLGQGPEFLTYFQNEAQLEKSRLLSDRFSAERPKGSFSTLEIQRTEQGDSAMYLCASSLEVSVEAFFGQGTRLTVV.

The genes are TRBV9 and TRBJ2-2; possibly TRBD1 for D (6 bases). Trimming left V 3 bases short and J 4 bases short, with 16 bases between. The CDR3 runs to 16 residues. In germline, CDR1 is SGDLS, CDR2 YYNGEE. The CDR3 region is CASSGNRVKPTGELFF. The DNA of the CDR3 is TGTGCCAGCAGCGGTAACAGGGTAAAGCCCACCGGGGAGCTGTTTTTT. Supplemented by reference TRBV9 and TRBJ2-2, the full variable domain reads DSGVTQTPKHLITATGQRVTLRCSPRSGDLSVYWYQQSLDQGLQFLIQYYNGEERAKGNILERFSAQQFPDLHSELNLSSLELGDSALYFCASSGNRVKPTGELFFGEGSRLTVL.

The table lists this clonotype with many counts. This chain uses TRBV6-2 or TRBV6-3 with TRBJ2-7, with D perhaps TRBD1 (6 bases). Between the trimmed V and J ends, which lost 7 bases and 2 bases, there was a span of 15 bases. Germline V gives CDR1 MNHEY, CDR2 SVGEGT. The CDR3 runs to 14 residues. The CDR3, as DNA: TGTGCCAGCAAACTGGGACACACTACCTACGAGCAGTACTTC. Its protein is CASKLGHTTYEQYF.

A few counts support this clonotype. The CDR3 DNA reads as TGTGCCAGCAGTGAAGTAGCGGAAATCACCGGGGAGCTGTTTTTT. Its protein product is CASSEVAEITGELFF. The chain has TRBV25-1 and TRBJ2-2, with D possibly matching TRBD2 (6 bases). V was shortened by 2 bases and J by 4 bases, with 11 bases between the two germline ends. The CDR3 consists of 15 residues. Germline-derived CDR1 and CDR2 are MGHDK and SYGVNS.

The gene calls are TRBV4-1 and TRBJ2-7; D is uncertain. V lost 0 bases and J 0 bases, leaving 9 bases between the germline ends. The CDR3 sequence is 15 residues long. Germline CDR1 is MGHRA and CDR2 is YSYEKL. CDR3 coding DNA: TGCGCCAGCAGCCAAGAGGAACGGACCTCCTACGAGCAGTACTTC. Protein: CASSQEERTSYEQYF.

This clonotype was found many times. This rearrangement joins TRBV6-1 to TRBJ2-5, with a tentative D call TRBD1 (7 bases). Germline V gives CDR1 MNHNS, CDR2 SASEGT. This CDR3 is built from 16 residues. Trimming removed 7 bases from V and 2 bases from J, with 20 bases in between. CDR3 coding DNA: TGTGCCAGCAAATATGAGGCGGGGACAGCGCAAGAGACCCAGTACTTC. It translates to CASKYEAGTAQETQYF.

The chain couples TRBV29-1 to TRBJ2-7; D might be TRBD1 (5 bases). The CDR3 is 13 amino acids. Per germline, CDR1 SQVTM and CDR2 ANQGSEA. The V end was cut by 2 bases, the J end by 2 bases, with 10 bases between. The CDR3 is CSVEYDSTYEQYF. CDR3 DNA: TGCAGCGTTGAATACGACAGCACCTACGAGCAGTACTTC.

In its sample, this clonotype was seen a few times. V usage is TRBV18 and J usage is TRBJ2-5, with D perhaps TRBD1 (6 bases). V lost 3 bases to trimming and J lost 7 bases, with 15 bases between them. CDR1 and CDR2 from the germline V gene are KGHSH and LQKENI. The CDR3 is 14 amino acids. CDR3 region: CASSPQGHIGTQYF. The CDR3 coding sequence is TGTGCCAGCTCACCTCAGGGACACATAGGGACCCAGTACTTC.

The CDR3 DNA sequence: TGTGCCAGCAGCGACAACCCGGGCCTGAGGAATTCACCCCTCCACTTT. Its protein product is CASSDNPGLRNSPLHF. The chain links TRBV5-4 to TRBJ1-6; D is uncertain. Germline CDR1 and CDR2: SGHNT and YYREEE (reference sequence). V was pared by 4 bases and J by 7 bases, with 18 bases between. The CDR3 totals 16 residues.

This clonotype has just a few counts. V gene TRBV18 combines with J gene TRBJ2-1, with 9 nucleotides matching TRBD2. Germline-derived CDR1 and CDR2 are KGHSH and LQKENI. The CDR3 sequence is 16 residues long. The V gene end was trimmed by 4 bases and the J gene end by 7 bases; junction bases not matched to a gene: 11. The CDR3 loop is CASSRPNSGRRNEQFF. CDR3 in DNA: TGTGCCAGCTCACGCCCTAATAGCGGGAGACGAAATGAGCAGTTCTTC.

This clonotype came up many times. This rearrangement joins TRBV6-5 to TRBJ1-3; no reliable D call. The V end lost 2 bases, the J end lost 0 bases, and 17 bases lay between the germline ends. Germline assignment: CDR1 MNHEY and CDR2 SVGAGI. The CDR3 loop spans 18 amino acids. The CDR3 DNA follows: TGTGCCAGCAGTTACACGAACCCCGGCGGCCGCTCTGGAAACACCATATATTTT. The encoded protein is CASSYTNPGGRSGNTIYF.

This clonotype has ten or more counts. Here the CDR3 reads CASSLATRAGAIHGYTF. As DNA, the CDR3 is TGTGCCAGCAGCTTAGCGACAAGGGCAGGGGCAATCCATGGCTACACCTTC. The V and J genes are TRBV7-8 and TRBJ1-2, with D perhaps TRBD1 (6 bases). With 0 bases removed from V and 6 bases from J, the gap between germline ends came to 20 bases. The CDR3 length is 17 residues. Germline V gene data show CDR1 as SGHVS and CDR2 as FQNEAQ.

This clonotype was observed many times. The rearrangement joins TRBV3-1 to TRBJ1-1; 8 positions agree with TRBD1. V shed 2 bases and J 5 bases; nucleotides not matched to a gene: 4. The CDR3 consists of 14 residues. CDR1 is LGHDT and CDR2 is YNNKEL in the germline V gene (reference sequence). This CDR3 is CASSQYRGGTEAFF. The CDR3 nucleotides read TGTGCCAGCAGCCAATACAGGGGGGGTACTGAAGCTTTCTTT.

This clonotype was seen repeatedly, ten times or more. The CDR3 protein is CASSLRVGYGYTF. CDR3 DNA sequence: TGTGCCAGCAGCCTCAGGGTGGGCTATGGCTACACCTTC. This chain uses TRBV27 with TRBJ1-2, with a tentative D call TRBD1 (5 bases). The CDR3 runs 13 residues. V was clipped by 6 bases and J by 4 bases, with 12 bases between them. The germline CDR1 and CDR2 sequences are MNHEY and SMNVEV (reference sequence).

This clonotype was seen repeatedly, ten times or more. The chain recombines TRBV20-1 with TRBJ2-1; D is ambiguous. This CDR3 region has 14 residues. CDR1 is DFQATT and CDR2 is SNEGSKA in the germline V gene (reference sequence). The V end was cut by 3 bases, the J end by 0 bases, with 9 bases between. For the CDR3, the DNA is TGCAGTGCTAGTTCAGGATTCTCCTACAATGAGCAGTTCTTC. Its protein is CSASSGFSYNEQFF.

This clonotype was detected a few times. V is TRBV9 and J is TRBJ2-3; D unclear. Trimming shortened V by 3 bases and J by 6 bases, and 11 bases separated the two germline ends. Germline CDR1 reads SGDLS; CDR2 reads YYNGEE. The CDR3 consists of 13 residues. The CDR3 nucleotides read TGTGCCAGCAGCGCCCGGCCTCAGGATACGCAGTATTTT. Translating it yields CASSARPQDTQYF.

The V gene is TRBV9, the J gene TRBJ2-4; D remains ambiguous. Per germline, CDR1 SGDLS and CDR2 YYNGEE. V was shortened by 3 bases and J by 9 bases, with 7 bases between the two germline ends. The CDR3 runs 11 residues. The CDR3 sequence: CASSASGIQYF. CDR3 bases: TGTGCCAGCAGCGCGAGTGGCATTCAGTACTTC.

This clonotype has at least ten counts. CDR3 bases: TGCAGTGCTAGGTCTCAGGGGATGGGGAACACTGAAGCTTTCTTT. Translated: CSARSQGMGNTEAFF. The chain joins TRBV20-1 to TRBJ1-1; D possibly corresponds to TRBD1 (6 bases). The CDR3 totals 15 residues. Per germline, CDR1 DFQATT and CDR2 SNEGSKA (reference sequence). Trimming took off 3 bases at V and 1 base at J, with 15 bases between the two ends.

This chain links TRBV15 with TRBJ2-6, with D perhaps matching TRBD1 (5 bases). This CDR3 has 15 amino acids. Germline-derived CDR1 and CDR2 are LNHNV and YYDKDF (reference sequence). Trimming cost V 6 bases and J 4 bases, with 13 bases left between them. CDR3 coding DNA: TGTGCCACCAGAGATACAGGATCAGGGGCCAACGTCCTGACTTTC. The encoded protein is CATRDTGSGANVLTF.

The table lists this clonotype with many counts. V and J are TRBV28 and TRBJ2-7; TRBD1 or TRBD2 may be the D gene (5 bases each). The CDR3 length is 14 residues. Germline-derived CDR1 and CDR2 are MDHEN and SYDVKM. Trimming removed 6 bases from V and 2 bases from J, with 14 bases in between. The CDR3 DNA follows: TGTGCCAGCAGAAGAAAGCAGGGACCCTACGAGCAGTACTTC. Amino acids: CASRRKQGPYEQYF.

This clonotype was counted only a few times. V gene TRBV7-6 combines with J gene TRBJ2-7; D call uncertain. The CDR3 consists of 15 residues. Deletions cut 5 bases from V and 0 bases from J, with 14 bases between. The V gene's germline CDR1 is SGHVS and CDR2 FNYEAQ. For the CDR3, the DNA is TGTGCCAGCAGCCCCCGACCGGGTATCTCCTACGAGCAGTACTTC. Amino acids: CASSPRPGISYEQYF. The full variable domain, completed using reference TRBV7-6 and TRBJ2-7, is GAGVSQSPRYKVTKRGQDVALRCDPISGHVSLYWYRQALGQGPEFLTYFNYEAQQDKSGLPNDRFSAERPEGSISTLTIQRTEQRDSAMYRCASSPRPGISYEQYFGPGTRLTVT.

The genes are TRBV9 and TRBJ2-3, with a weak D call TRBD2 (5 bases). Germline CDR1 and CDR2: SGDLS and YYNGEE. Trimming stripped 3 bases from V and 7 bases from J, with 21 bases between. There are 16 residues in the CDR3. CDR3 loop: CASSAEGREGWNTQYF. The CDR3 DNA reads TGTGCCAGCAGCGCCGAGGGCCGTGAAGGCTGGAATACGCAGTATTTT.